The 28 T cell receptor beta chains presented below share a single source sample, sequenced in a study of blood T cell repertoires in COVID-19. Only in-frame clones appear in the TCRdb table, and some are missing; sequencing was by immunoSEQ multiplex PCR. The data hold some 290,000 clones, with approximately 87% observed a single time. Source material: peripheral blood. Receptors were obtained from a woman in her thirties with COVID-19, enrolled during active disease.

The chain recombines TRBV14 with TRBJ2-2; a weak D match, TRBD2 (6 bases). Germline CDR1 SGHDN, CDR2 FVKESK. V lost 2 bases and J lost 6, with 13 bases in between. The length of the CDR3 is 15 residues. CDR3 sequence reads: CASSQFGGRAGELFF. The CDR3 nucleotides are TGTGCCAGCAGCCAATTCGGGGGTCGGGCCGGGGAGCTGTTTTTT.

This chain connects TRBV6-2 or TRBV6-3 to TRBJ2-7, with D possibly TRBD2 on 5 matching bases. There are 16 residues in the CDR3. The germline CDR1 and CDR2 sequences are MNHEY and SVGEGT. V lost 4 bases, J lost 5 bases, and 21 bases lay in between. The CDR3 loop reads CASSFTPLGPPDEQYF. DNA for the CDR3: TGTGCCAGCAGTTTCACCCCACTAGGTCCCCCTGACGAGCAGTACTTC.

V is TRBV6-5 and J is TRBJ2-3, with TRBD1 matching over 9 bases. The CDR3 totals 14 residues. V shed 5 bases, J shed 3 bases, and the junction held 3 bases outside the gene matches. Germline-derived CDR1 and CDR2 are MNHEY and SVGAGI. CDR3 amino acids: CASSPGQGTDTQYF. In DNA, the CDR3 is TGTGCCAGCAGTCCGGGACAGGGAACAGATACGCAGTATTTT.

CDR3 sequence (DNA): TGTGCCAGCAGTTACCTCACAGGGTATAGCAATCAGCCCCAGCATTTT. Protein sequence: CASSYLTGYSNQPQHF. This chain joins TRBV6-5 and TRBJ1-5, with D maybe TRBD1 (6 bases). Germline assignment: CDR1 MNHEY and CDR2 SVGAGI. The CDR3 consists of 16 residues. Between the trimmed V and J ends, which lost 2 bases and 0 bases, there was a span of 11 bases.

The chain carries TRBV7-8 and TRBJ2-7; 7 bases align to TRBD1. CDR1 is SGHVS, CDR2 FQNEAQ, per germline. CDR3 length: 15 amino acids. Trimming at V came to 4 bases and at J to 5 bases, leaving 11 bases not matched to a gene. In DNA form, the CDR3 reads TGTGCCAGCAGCTCGACCACGGGACAGTTTGACGAGCAGTACTTC. The encoded protein is CASSSTTGQFDEQYF.

This clone showed up just a few times. This chain joins TRBV18 and TRBJ1-1, with D possibly matching TRBD1 (5 bases). Germline assignment: CDR1 KGHSH and CDR2 LQKENI. Trimming left V 5 bases short and J 1 base short, with 11 bases between. This CDR3 is built from 14 residues. The CDR3 is CASSYDSRNTEAFF. The CDR3, as DNA: TGTGCCAGCTCATACGACAGCAGGAACACTGAAGCTTTCTTT.

The chain employs TRBV18 and TRBJ2-7, with 7 nucleotides matching TRBD2. V was pared by 3 bases and J by 4 bases, with 9 bases of the junction left unmatched. The CDR3 runs to 15 residues. The germline CDR1 and CDR2 sequences are KGHSH and LQKENI. This CDR3 is CASSPEAGSLYEQYF. DNA of the CDR3: TGTGCCAGCTCACCCGAAGCGGGAAGCCTATACGAGCAGTACTTC. Filled out from reference TRBV18 and TRBJ2-7, the complete variable domain reads NAGVMQNPRHLVRRRGQEARLRCSPMKGHSHVYWYRQLPEEGLKFMVYLQKENIIDESGMPKERFSAEFPKEGPSILRIQQVVRGDSAAYFCASSPEAGSLYEQYFGPGTRLTVT.

This chain joins TRBV30 and TRBJ2-3, with D unresolved. Germline V gene sequence: CDR1 GTSNPN, CDR2 SVGIG (reference sequence). This CDR3 has 12 residues. V was clipped by 4 bases and J by 1 base, with 6 bases between them. Here the CDR3 DNA reads TGTGCCTGGAACCAGGGCACAGATACGCAGTATTTT. Translating it yields CAWNQGTDTQYF.

The CDR3 sequence: CASSYDRVDSPLHF. In DNA, the CDR3 is TGTGCCAGCAGTTATGACAGGGTTGATTCACCCCTCCACTTT. V usage is TRBV9 and J usage is TRBJ1-6; 7 positions match TRBD1. The CDR3 spans 14 residues. The junction had 7 bases not matched to a gene; V was cut back by 5 bases and J by 8 bases. The germline V gene encodes CDR1 SGDLS and CDR2 YYNGEE.

This chain links TRBV19 with TRBJ1-5; D not resolved. The CDR3 has 15 residues. The V end was cut by 3 bases, the J end by 1 base, with 10 bases between. The germline CDR1 and CDR2 sequences are LNHDA and SQIVND (reference sequence). The CDR3 protein is CASSIFYKSNQPQHF. The CDR3 DNA reads TGTGCCAGTAGTATCTTTTACAAGAGCAATCAGCCCCAGCATTTT.

This chain uses TRBV5-5 with TRBJ1-5, with D uncertain. Germline V gene sequence: CDR1 SGHKS, CDR2 YYEKEE (reference sequence). The CDR3 has 14 residues. The V end lost 4 bases, the J end lost 1 base, and 9 bases lay between the germline ends. CDR3 in amino acids: CASSPGGSNQPQHF. The CDR3 bases are TGTGCCAGCAGCCCCGGCGGCAGCAATCAGCCCCAGCATTTT.

Notes on this clone: Other DNA sequences in the sample encode the same CDR3. The chain has TRBV20-1 and TRBJ2-1; D ambiguous. Germline V gene lookup returns CDR1 DFQATT and CDR2 SNEGSKA (reference sequence). The V end lost 3 bases, the J end lost 2 bases, and 8 bases lay between the germline ends. This CDR3 is 13 amino acids long. The CDR3 loop is CSASTTAYNEQFF. In DNA, the CDR3 is TGCAGTGCTAGTACCACAGCCTACAATGAGCAGTTCTTC.

The gene calls are TRBV7-9 and TRBJ1-1, with D maybe TRBD1 (6 bases). Deletions cut 4 bases from V and 0 bases from J, with 9 bases between. The CDR3 sequence is 14 residues long. The germline V gene has CDR1 SEHNR and CDR2 FQNEAQ (reference sequence). The CDR3 region is CASSSGQLNTEAFF. As DNA, the CDR3 is TGTGCCAGCAGCTCCGGACAGCTGAACACTGAAGCTTTCTTT.

V usage is TRBV28 and J usage is TRBJ2-7; 10 bases agree with TRBD2. Trimming cost V 2 bases and J 9 bases; bases outside gene matches: 7. The CDR3 length is 14 residues. CDR1 and CDR2 from the germline V gene are MDHEN and SYDVKM. This CDR3 is CASSLLAGAGRQYF. The CDR3 nucleotides are TGTGCCAGCAGTTTACTAGCGGGGGCTGGGAGGCAGTACTTC.

The chain has TRBV9 and TRBJ2-6; D is perhaps TRBD1 (5 bases). Germline lookup yields CDR1 SGDLS and CDR2 YYNGEE. V dropped 3 bases and J dropped 2 bases, with 12 bases sitting between them. The CDR3 contains 16 residues. For the CDR3, the DNA is TGTGCCAGCAGCGCCCGAGACAGCGCTGGGGCCAACGTCCTGACTTTC. Its protein is CASSARDSAGANVLTF.

V usage is TRBV18 and J usage is TRBJ1-1, with 8 bases lining up with TRBD1. Germline V gene data show CDR1 as KGHSH and CDR2 as LQKENI. The ends lost 3 bases at V and 3 bases at J; junction bases unmatched: 3. The CDR3 spans 14 residues. The CDR3 reads CASSPTGEDTEAFF. The CDR3, as DNA: TGTGCCAGCTCACCGACAGGGGAGGACACTGAAGCTTTCTTT.

The V and J genes are TRBV27 and TRBJ1-5; D not certain. This CDR3 is built from 14 residues. CDR1 is MNHEY and CDR2 is SMNVEV in the germline V gene (reference sequence). The V end was cut by 3 bases, the J end by 2 bases, with 8 bases between. In DNA form, the CDR3 reads TGTGCCAGCAGTTTGAGGTTCGGCAATCAGCCCCAGCATTTT. It codes for CASSLRFGNQPQHF.

This clone was observed a single time. V and J are TRBV3-1 (or the pseudogene TRBV3-2) and TRBJ1-4, with TRBD1 as a possible D gene (6 bases). The CDR3 length is 15 residues. V lost 3 bases and J 5 bases, leaving 13 bases between the germline ends. Per the germline V gene, CDR1 is LGHDT and CDR2 is YNNKEL (reference sequence). The CDR3 nucleotides read TGTGCCAGCAGCCAGGGAGGGGGGTTGAATGAAAAACTGTTTTTT. Protein: CASSQGGGLNEKLFF.

This clone has just a few counts. The rearrangement links TRBV27 to TRBJ1-2; perhaps TRBD1 as D (6 bases). The CDR3 sequence is 13 residues long. Trimming pared 3 bases from V and 4 bases from J, leaving 9 bases between. Germline V CDR1 and CDR2: MNHEY, SMNVEV (reference sequence). This chain's CDR3 is CASSFKQGYGYTF. Here the CDR3 DNA reads TGTGCCAGCAGTTTCAAACAGGGCTATGGCTACACCTTC.

This clone occurred once. The chain recombines TRBV5-1 with TRBJ2-1; TRBD2 matches 9 bases. From germline, CDR1 is SGHRS and CDR2 YFSETQ. V lost 1 base to trimming and J lost 5 bases; unmatched junction nucleotides: 7. This CDR3 contains 16 residues. The CDR3 sequence is CASSLNSAGGNNEQFF. In nucleotides, the CDR3 is TGCGCCAGCAGCTTGAACTCAGCGGGAGGAAACAATGAGCAGTTCTTC.

J is TRBJ1-4 and V is TRBV7-8; no firm D call. Germline CDR1 is SGHVS and CDR2 is FQNEAQ. CDR3 length: 16 amino acids. The V end lost 1 base, the J end lost 7 bases, and 16 bases lay between the germline ends. CDR3 amino acids: CASSLVRGNEGEKLFF. The CDR3 nucleotides are TGTGCCAGCAGCTTAGTTCGAGGGAATGAGGGTGAAAAACTGTTTTTT.

The chain uses TRBV5-1 and TRBJ2-6, with 8 bases fitting TRBD1. The germline CDR1 and CDR2 sequences are SGHRS and YFSETQ. V trimming: 3 bases; J trimming: 1 base; junction bases outside the gene matches: 9. The CDR3 contains 18 residues. DNA of the CDR3: TGCGCCAGCAGCTCCCTCAGGGGGCAGGCTTCTGGGGCCAACGTCCTGACTTTC. Translation gives CASSSLRGQASGANVLTF.

The CDR3 region is CAWSVRQGINQPQHF. For the CDR3, the DNA is TGTGCCTGGAGTGTACGCCAGGGAATCAATCAGCCCCAGCATTTT. V and J are TRBV30 and TRBJ1-5, with a possible D match to TRBD1 (5 bases). From germline, CDR1 is GTSNPN and CDR2 SVGIG (reference sequence). The CDR3 has 15 residues. Trimming stripped 0 bases from V and 3 bases from J, with 12 bases between.

V and J are TRBV6-6 and TRBJ2-4, with D perhaps TRBD1 (6 bases). CDR1 MNHNY and CDR2 SVGAGI come from the germline V gene (reference sequence). The CDR3 length is 16 residues. V lost 6 bases and J 3 bases, leaving 18 bases between the germline ends. The chain's CDR3 is CASRSQGTWGKNIQYF. CDR3 DNA: TGTGCCAGCAGATCCCAGGGGACCTGGGGCAAAAACATTCAGTACTTC.

This clone occurred once. The chain links TRBV9 to TRBJ1-2; tentatively, D is TRBD1 (6 bases). CDR1 is SGDLS, CDR2 YYNGEE, per germline. Deletions cut 5 bases from V and 7 bases from J, with 15 bases between. The CDR3 contains 13 residues. The CDR3 loop is CASRQGATSGYTF. CDR3 nucleotide sequence: TGTGCCAGCAGACAGGGCGCTACCTCTGGCTACACCTTC.

The chain carries TRBV11-2 and TRBJ2-1, with a tentative D call TRBD2 (6 bases). The V end was cut by 1 base, the J end by 12 bases, with 10 bases between. CDR1 and CDR2 from the germline V gene are SGHAT and FQNNGV. The CDR3 length is 12 residues. This CDR3 reads CASSLAAGLQFF. The CDR3 nucleotides read TGTGCCAGCAGCTTAGCCGCGGGGTTGCAGTTCTTC.

The chain combines TRBV24-1 with TRBJ1-2, with 7 bases identical to TRBD1. V lost 4 bases to trimming and J lost 0 bases; unmatched junction nucleotides: 4. The CDR3 consists of 15 residues. Germline CDR1 is KGHDR and CDR2 is SFDVKD. The CDR3, as DNA: TGTGCCACCAGTGAAGGGGGCTCATCTAACTATGGCTACACCTTC. This codes for CATSEGGSSNYGYTF.

The chain uses TRBV12-5 and TRBJ2-5; possible D gene TRBD1, 6 bases. Germline CDR1 reads LGHNT; CDR2 reads FRNRAP. The CDR3 extends over 13 amino acids. V shed 0 bases and J shed 5 bases, with 7 bases lying between them. The CDR3, as DNA: TGTGCTAGTGGTTTGGTACAGGGTGAGACCCAGTACTTC. Protein product: CASGLVQGETQYF.